This T cell receptor beta chain comes out of a study of T cells in Graves' hyperthyroidism and ophthalmopathy. Study-level findings and limits: Most thyroid clonotypes expanded above 0.001 were also detected in blood.

There were TCR beta CDR3 regions amplified from RNA transcripts. Initially, a first-round RT-PCR of the TCR CDR3 employed the HTBI primer set. Each CDR3 protein is one row after TCRdb ran MiXCR on the multiplex PCR reads. Here the sample spans 250,000 or so distinct CDR3 sequences, about 15% being singletons. Aged 18 to 65, the patients had hyperthyroidism that was newly diagnosed and had lasted under 2 months. Researchers barred patients who had uncontrolled infection, other autoimmune disease, pregnancy or lactation. When hyperthyroidism was first diagnosed, the blood sample was taken, preceding any ophthalmopathy symptoms. The CDR3 totals 15 residues. V dropped 5 bases and J dropped 4; count of bases not matched to a gene: 8. CDR1 and CDR2 from the germline V gene are SGHVS and FQNEAQ. On this clonotype: As yet, its antigen is unknown.

The chain is built from TRBV7-8 and TRBJ1-2; 9 bases match TRBD1. The source is a woman aged 50 to 65 with Graves' hyperthyroidism that later progressed to Graves' ophthalmopathy. What was sequenced was blood. The DNA of the CDR3 is TGTGCCAGCAGCCCCCCCGGGACAGGGACCTATGGCTACACCTTC. It translates to CASSPPGTGTYGYTF.